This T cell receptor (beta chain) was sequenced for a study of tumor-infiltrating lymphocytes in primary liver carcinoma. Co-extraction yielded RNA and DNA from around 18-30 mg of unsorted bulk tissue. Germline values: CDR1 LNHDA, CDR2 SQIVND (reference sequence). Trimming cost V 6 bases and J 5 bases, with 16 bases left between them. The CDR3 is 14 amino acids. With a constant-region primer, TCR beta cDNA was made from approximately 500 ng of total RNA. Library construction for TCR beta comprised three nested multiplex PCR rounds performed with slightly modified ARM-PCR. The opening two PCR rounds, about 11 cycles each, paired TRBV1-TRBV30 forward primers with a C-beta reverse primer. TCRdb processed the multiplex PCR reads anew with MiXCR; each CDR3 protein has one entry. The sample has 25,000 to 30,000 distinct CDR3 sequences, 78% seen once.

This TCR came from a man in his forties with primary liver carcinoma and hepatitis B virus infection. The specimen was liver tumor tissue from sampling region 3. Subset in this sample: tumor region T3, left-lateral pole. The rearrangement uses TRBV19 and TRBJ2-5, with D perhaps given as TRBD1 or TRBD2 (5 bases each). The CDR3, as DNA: TGTGCCAGTAGCCTCACAGGAGGAAGGGAGACCCAGTACTTC. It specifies CASSLTGGRETQYF.